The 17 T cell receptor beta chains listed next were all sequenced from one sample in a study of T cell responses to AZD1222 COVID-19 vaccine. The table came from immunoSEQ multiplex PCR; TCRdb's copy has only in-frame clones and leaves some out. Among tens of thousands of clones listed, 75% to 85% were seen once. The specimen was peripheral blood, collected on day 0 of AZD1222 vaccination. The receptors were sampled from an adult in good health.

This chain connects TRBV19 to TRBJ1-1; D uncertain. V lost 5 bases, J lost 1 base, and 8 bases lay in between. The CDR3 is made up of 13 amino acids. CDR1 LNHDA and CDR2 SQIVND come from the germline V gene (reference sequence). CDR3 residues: CASSLVPNTEAFF. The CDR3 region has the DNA TGTGCCAGTAGTTTGGTACCGAACACTGAAGCTTTCTTT.

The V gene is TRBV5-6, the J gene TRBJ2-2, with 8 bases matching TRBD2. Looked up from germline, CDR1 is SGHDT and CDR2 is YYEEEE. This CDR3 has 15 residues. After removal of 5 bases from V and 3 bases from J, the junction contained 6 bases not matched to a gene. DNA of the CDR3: TGTGCCAGCAGTTCCAGCGGGGGTTACACCGGGGAGCTGTTTTTT. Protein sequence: CASSSSGGYTGELFF.

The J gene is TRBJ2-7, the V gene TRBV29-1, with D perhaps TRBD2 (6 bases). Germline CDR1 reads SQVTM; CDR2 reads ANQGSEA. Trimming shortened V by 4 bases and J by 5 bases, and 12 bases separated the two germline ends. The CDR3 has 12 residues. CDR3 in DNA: TGCAGCGTTGGGGTTAGCGGACACGAGCAGTACTTC. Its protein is CSVGVSGHEQYF.

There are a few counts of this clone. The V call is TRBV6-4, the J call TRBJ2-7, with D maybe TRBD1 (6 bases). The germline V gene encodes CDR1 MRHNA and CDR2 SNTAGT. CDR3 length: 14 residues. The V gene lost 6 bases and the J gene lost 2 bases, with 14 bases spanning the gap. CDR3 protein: CASRDRQQPYEQYF. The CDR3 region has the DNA TGTGCCAGCAGAGACAGGCAGCAACCCTACGAGCAGTACTTC.

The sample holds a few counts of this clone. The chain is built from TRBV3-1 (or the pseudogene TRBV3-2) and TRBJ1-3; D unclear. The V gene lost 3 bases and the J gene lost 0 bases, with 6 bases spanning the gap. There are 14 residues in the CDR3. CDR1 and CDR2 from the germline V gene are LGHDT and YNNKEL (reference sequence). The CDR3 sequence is CASSHHSSGNTIYF. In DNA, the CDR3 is TGTGCCAGCAGCCATCACAGCTCTGGAAACACCATATATTTT.

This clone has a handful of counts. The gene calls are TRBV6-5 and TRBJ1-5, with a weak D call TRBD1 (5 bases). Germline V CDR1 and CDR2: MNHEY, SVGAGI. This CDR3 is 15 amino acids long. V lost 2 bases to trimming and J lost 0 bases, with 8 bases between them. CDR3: CASSYTGASNQPQHF. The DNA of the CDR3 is TGTGCCAGCAGTTACACCGGGGCTAGCAATCAGCCCCAGCATTTT.

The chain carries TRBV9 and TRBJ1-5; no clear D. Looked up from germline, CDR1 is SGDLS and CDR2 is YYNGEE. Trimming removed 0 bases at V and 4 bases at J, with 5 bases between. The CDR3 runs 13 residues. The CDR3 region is CASSVDWNQPQHF. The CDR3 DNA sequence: TGTGCCAGCAGCGTAGATTGGAATCAGCCCCAGCATTTT.

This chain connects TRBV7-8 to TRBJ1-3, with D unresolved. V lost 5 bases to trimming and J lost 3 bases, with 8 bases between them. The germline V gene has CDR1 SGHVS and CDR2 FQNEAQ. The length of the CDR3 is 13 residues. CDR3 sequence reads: CASSRDHGNTIYF. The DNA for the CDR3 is TGTGCCAGCAGCCGGGATCATGGAAACACCATATATTTT.

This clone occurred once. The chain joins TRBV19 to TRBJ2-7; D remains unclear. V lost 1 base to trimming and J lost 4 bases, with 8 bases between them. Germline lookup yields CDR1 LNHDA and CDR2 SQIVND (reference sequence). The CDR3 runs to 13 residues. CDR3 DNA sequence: TGTGCCAGTAGTATAGCAATCCCGTACGAGCAGTACTTC. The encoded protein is CASSIAIPYEQYF.

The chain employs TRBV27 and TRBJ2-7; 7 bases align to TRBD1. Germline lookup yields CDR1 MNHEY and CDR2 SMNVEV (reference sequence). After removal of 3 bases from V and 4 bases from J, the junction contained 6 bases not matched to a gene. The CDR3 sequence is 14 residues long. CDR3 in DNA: TGTGCCAGCAGTTTCAGTGACAGGGCTTACGAGCAGTACTTC. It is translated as CASSFSDRAYEQYF.

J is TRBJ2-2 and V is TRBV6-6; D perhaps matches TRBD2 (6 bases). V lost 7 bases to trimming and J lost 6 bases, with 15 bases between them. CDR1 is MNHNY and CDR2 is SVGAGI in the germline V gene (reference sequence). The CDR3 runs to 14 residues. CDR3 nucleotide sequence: TGTGCCAGCAACCCCGGTGGAGGGTCCGGGGAGCTGTTTTTT. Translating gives CASNPGGGSGELFF.

This CDR3 reads CASRPGTNSYEQYF. The CDR3 nucleotides are TGTGCCAGCAGGCCAGGGACAAACTCCTACGAGCAGTACTTC. The chain has TRBV28 and TRBJ2-7; D may be TRBD1 (6 bases). The CDR3 consists of 14 residues. Germline V gene data show CDR1 as MDHEN and CDR2 as SYDVKM. V gave up 6 bases and J gave up 0 bases, with 12 bases separating them.

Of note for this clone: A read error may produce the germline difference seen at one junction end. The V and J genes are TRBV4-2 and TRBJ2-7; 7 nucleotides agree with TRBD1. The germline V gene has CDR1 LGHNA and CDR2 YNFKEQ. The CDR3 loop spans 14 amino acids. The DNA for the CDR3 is TGTGCCAGCAGCCAAGGGGGACAGAGTTACGAGCGGTACTTC. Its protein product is CASSQGGQSYERYF.

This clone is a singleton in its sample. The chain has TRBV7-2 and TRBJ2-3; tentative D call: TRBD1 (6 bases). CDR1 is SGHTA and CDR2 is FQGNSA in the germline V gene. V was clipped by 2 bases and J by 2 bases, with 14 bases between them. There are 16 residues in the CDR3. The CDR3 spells CASSLWGRTSTDTQYF. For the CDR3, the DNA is TGTGCCAGCAGCTTATGGGGGCGCACGTCCACAGATACGCAGTATTTT.

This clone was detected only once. The CDR3 protein is CASSVVGTDTQYF. CDR3 nucleotides: TGTGCCAGCAGCGTAGTAGGCACAGATACGCAGTATTTT. The rearrangement uses TRBV9 and TRBJ2-3; D is unresolved. CDR3 size: 13 residues. Germline CDR1 and CDR2: SGDLS and YYNGEE. Trimming shortened V by 0 bases and J by 1 base, and 3 bases separated the two germline ends.

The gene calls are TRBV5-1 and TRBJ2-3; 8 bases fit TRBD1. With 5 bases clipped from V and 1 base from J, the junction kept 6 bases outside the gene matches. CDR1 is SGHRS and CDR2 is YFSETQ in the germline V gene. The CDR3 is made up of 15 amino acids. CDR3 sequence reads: CASSPDRGGTDTQYF. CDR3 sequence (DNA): TGCGCCAGCAGTCCTGACAGGGGAGGCACAGATACGCAGTATTTT. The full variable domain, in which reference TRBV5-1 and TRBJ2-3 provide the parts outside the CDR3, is KAGVTQTPRYLIKTRGQQVTLSCSPISGHRSVSWYQQTPGQGLQFLFEYFSETQRNKGNFPGRFSGRQFSNSRSEMNVSTLELGDSALYLCASSPDRGGTDTQYFGPGTRLTVL.

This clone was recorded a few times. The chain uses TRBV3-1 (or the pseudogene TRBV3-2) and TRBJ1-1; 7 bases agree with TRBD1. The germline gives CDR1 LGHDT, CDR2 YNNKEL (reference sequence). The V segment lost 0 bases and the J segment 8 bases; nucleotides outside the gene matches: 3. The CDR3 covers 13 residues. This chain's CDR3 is CASSQDWDREAFF. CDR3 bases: TGTGCCAGCAGCCAAGATTGGGACAGAGAAGCTTTCTTT.